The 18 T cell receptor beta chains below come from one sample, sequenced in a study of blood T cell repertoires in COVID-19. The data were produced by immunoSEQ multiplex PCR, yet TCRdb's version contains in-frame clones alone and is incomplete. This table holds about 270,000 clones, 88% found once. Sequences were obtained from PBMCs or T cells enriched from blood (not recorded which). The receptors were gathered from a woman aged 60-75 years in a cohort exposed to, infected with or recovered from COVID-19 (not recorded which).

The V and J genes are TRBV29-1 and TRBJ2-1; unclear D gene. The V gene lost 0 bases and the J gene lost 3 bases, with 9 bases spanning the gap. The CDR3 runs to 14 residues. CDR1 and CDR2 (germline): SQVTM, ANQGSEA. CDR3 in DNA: TGCAGCGTTGAAGACGAGGCGATCTACAATGAGCAGTTCTTC. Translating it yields CSVEDEAIYNEQFF.

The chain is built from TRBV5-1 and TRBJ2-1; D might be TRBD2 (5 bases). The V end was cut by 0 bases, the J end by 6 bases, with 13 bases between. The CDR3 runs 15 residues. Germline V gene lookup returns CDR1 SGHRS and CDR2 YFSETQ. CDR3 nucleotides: TGCGCCAGCAGCTTGGTGCGCGTCAGCGGCAATGAGCAGTTCTTC. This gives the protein CASSLVRVSGNEQFF.

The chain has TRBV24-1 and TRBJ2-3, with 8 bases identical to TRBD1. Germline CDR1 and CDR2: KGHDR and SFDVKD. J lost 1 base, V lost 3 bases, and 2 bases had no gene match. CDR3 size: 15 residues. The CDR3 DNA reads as TGTGCCACCAGTGATCCGGGACAGGGCACAGATACGCAGTATTTT. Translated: CATSDPGQGTDTQYF.

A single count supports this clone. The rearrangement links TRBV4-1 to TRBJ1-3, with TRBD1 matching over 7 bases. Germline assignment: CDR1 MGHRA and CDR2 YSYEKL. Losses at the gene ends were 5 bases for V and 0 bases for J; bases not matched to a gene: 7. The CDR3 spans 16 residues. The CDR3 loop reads CASSRPGQASGNTIYF. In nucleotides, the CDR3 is TGCGCCAGCAGCAGACCTGGACAGGCCTCTGGAAACACCATATATTTT.

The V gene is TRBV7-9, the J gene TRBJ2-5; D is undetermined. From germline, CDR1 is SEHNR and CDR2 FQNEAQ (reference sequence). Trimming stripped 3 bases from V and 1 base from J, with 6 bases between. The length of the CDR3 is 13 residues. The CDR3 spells CASSFGIQETQYF. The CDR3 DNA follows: TGTGCCAGCAGCTTCGGTATCCAAGAGACCCAGTACTTC.

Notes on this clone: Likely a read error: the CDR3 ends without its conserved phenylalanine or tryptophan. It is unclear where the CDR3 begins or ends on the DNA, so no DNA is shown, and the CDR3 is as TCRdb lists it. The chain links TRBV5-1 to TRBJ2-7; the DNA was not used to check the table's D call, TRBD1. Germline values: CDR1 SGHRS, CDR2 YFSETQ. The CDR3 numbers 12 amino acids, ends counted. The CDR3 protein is CASSLGRDRPPT.

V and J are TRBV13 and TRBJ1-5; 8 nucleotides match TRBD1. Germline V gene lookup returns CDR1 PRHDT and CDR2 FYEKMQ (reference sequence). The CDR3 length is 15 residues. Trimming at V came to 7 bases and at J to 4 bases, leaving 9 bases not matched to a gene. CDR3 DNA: TGTGCCAGCACCATTCTTGGACAGGGTAATCAGCCCCAGCATTTT. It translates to CASTILGQGNQPQHF.

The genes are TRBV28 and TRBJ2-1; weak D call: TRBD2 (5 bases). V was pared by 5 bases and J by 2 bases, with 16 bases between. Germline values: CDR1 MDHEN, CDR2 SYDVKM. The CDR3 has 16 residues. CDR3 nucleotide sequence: TGTGCCAGCAGTCCGCGAGGGTTCGGGGCCTACAATGAGCAGTTCTTC. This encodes CASSPRGFGAYNEQFF.

The CDR3 here is CASSPTGISYEQYF. CDR3 DNA: TGCGCCAGCAGCCCAACAGGGATTTCCTACGAGCAGTACTTC. This sequence joins TRBV5-1 and TRBJ2-7, with D tentatively TRBD1 (6 bases). This CDR3 has 14 amino acids. In germline, CDR1 is SGHRS, CDR2 YFSETQ. Trimming cost V 4 bases and J 1 base, with 12 bases left between them. The variable domain in full, completed from reference TRBV5-1 and TRBJ2-7, reads KAGVTQTPRYLIKTRGQQVTLSCSPISGHRSVSWYQQTPGQGLQFLFEYFSETQRNKGNFPGRFSGRQFSNSRSEMNVSTLELGDSALYLCASSPTGISYEQYFGPGTRLTVT.

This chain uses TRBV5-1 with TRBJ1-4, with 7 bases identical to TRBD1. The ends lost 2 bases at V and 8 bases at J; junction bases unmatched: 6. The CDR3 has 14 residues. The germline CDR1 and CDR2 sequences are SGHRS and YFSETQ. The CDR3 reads CASSLEGAREKLFF. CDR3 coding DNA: TGCGCCAGCAGCTTAGAGGGGGCGCGGGAAAAACTGTTTTTT.

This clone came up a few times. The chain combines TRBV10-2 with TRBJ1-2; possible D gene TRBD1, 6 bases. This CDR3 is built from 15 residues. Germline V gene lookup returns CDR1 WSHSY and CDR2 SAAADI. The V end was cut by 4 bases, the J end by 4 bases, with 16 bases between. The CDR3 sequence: CASSGPAPGAYGYTF. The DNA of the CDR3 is TGCGCCAGCAGTGGCCCAGCTCCAGGGGCCTATGGCTACACCTTC.

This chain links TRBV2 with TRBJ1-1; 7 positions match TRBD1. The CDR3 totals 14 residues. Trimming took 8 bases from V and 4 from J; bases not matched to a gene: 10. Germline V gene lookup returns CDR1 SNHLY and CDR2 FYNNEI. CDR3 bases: TGTGCCAGCTCTCTAGGGGGCGTCGGCACTGAAGCTTTCTTT. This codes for CASSLGGVGTEAFF. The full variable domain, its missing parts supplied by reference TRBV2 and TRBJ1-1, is EPEVTQTPSHQVTQMGQEVILRCVPISNHLYFYWYRQILGQKVEFLVSFYNNEISEKSEIFDDQFSVERPDGSNFTLKIRSTKLEDSAMYFCASSLGGVGTEAFFGQGTRLTVV.

The CDR3 nucleotides are TGTGCCAGTAGACTAGCGGGTCGCCCCAATGAGCAGTTCTTC. Its protein is CASRLAGRPNEQFF. The chain has TRBV19 and TRBJ2-1; TRBD2 matches 9 bases. Germline lookup yields CDR1 LNHDA and CDR2 SQIVND (reference sequence). Trimming at V came to 6 bases and at J to 6 bases, leaving 6 bases not matched to a gene. This CDR3 comprises 14 residues.

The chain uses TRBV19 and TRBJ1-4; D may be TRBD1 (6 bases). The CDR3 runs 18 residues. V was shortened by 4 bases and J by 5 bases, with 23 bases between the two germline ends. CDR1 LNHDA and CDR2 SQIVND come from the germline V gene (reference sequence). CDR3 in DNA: TGTGCCAGTAGTACCCGCTTTTCTAACAGGGCGAGAAATGAAAAACTGTTTTTT. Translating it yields CASSTRFSNRARNEKLFF.

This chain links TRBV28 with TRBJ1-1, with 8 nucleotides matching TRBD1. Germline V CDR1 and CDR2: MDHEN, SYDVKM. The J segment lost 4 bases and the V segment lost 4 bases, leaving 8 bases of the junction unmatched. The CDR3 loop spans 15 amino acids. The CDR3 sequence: CASSYPRGLRTEAFF. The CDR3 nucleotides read TGTGCCAGCAGTTACCCCAGGGGGCTCCGCACTGAAGCTTTCTTT. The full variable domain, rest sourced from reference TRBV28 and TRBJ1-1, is DVKVTQSSRYLVKRTGEKVFLECVQDMDHENMFWYRQDPGLGLRLIYFSYDVKMKEKGDIPEGYSVSREKKERFSLILESASTNQTSMYLCASSYPRGLRTEAFFGQGTRLTVV.

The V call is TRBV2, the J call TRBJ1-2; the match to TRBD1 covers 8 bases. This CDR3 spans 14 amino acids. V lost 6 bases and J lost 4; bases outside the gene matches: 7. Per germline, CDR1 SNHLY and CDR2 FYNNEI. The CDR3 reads CASRPRGLAYGYTF. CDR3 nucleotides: TGTGCCAGCAGGCCCAGGGGGCTGGCCTATGGCTACACCTTC. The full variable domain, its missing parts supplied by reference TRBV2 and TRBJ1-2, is EPEVTQTPSHQVTQMGQEVILRCVPISNHLYFYWYRQILGQKVEFLVSFYNNEISEKSEIFDDQFSVERPDGSNFTLKIRSTKLEDSAMYFCASRPRGLAYGYTFGSGTRLTVV.

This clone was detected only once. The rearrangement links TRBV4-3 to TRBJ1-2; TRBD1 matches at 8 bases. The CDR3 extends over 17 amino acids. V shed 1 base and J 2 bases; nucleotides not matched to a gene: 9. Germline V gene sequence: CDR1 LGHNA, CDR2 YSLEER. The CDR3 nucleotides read TGCGCCAGCAGCCAAGTCGGTCAGGGGGCAGGCAACTATGGCTACACCTTC. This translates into CASSQVGQGAGNYGYTF.

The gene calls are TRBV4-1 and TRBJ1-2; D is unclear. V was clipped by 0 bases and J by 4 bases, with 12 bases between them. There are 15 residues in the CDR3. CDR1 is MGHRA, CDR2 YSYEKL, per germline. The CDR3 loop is CASSQDWQVFYGYTF. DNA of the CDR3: TGCGCCAGCAGCCAAGATTGGCAGGTGTTCTATGGCTACACCTTC.